The 15 T cell receptor beta chains listed next were all sequenced from one sample in a study of cytomegalovirus exposure and HLA in healthy donors. PCR employed 60 Vbeta and 13 Jbeta primers. Clones were sequenced by immunoSEQ multiplex PCR, and TCRdb holds only the in-frame ones, with some missing. This table holds about 65,000 clones, around 80% found once. Sequences were obtained from PBMCs. The receptors were gathered from a woman between 25 and 40 years old in good health and CMV-seronegative.

The CDR3 spells CAISTGDRDTGELFF. The CDR3 DNA is TGTGCCATCAGTACAGGGGATCGAGACACCGGGGAGCTGTTTTTT. The chain has TRBV10-3 and TRBJ2-2; TRBD1 matches at 7 bases. V lost 5 bases and J lost 3; bases outside the gene matches: 6. The CDR3 extends over 15 amino acids. The V gene's germline CDR1 is ENHRY and CDR2 SYGVKD.

This clone was detected a few times. This sequence joins TRBV2 and TRBJ1-2; TRBD1 aligns across 7 bases. The J segment lost 4 bases and the V segment lost 5 bases, leaving 1 base of the junction unmatched. CDR1 is SNHLY and CDR2 is FYNNEI in the germline V gene. This CDR3 is built from 12 residues. DNA for the CDR3: TGTGCCAGCAGTCGGGACAGCTATGGCTACACCTTC. Translated: CASSRDSYGYTF. Variable domain in full (rest from reference TRBV2 and TRBJ1-2): EPEVTQTPSHQVTQMGQEVILRCVPISNHLYFYWYRQILGQKVEFLVSFYNNEISEKSEIFDDQFSVERPDGSNFTLKIRSTKLEDSAMYFCASSRDSYGYTFGSGTRLTVV.

This clone was counted a single time. V gene TRBV29-1 combines with J gene TRBJ2-7, with TRBD1 matching 10 bases. The CDR3 is 15 amino acids. Germline V gene sequence: CDR1 SQVTM, CDR2 ANQGSEA. J gave up 2 bases and V 3 bases, and 7 bases lay outside the gene matches. CDR3 residues: CSVDIVGTGAYEQYF. DNA of the CDR3: TGCAGCGTTGATATAGTGGGGACAGGGGCCTACGAGCAGTACTTC.

This clone appeared once. The genes are TRBV5-1 and TRBJ2-2, with 9 bases identical to TRBD2. V dropped 4 bases and J dropped 6; count of bases not matched to a gene: 7. Germline V gene data show CDR1 as SGHRS and CDR2 as YFSETQ. This CDR3 is built from 15 residues. CDR3 sequence: CASSQRSGRPGELFF. CDR3 nucleotide sequence: TGCGCCAGCAGCCAGCGTAGCGGGAGACCCGGGGAGCTGTTTTTT.

This clone showed up just a few times. The V call is TRBV6-5, the J call TRBJ2-7, with TRBD2 matching over 9 bases. The CDR3 runs to 14 residues. CDR1 is MNHEY and CDR2 is SVGAGI in the germline V gene. V trimming: 7 bases; J trimming: 7 bases; junction bases outside the gene matches: 11. CDR3 sequence reads: CASTRLAGTQEQYF. DNA for the CDR3: TGTGCCAGCACACGGCTAGCGGGAACACAAGAGCAGTACTTC.

V usage is TRBV30 and J usage is TRBJ1-1, with 10 bases fitting TRBD1. Germline lookup yields CDR1 GTSNPN and CDR2 SVGIG (reference sequence). With V trimmed by 0 bases and J by 4 bases, 2 bases remained unmatched. The CDR3 extends over 14 amino acids. CDR3 loop: CAWSVRTGGTEAFF. The CDR3 DNA follows: TGTGCCTGGAGTGTCAGGACAGGGGGCACTGAAGCTTTCTTT.

The CDR3: CAWSPAGEQPQHF. CDR3 nucleotides: TGTGCCTGGAGCCCCGCGGGGGAACAGCCCCAGCATTTT. V is TRBV30 and J is TRBJ1-5; perhaps TRBD1 as D (5 bases). Germline V lookup: CDR1 GTSNPN, CDR2 SVGIG (reference sequence). V shed 3 bases and J shed 7 bases, with 13 bases lying between them. This CDR3 spans 13 amino acids. Full variable domain (rest looked up from reference TRBV30 and TRBJ1-5): SQTIHQWPATLVQPVGSPLSLECTVEGTSNPNLYWYRQAAGRGLQLLFYSVGIGQISSEVPQNLSASRPQDRQFILSSKKLLLSDSGFYLCAWSPAGEQPQHFGDGTRLSIL.

The chain recombines TRBV30 with TRBJ1-2, with D perhaps matching TRBD1 (6 bases). Germline CDR1 and CDR2: GTSNPN and SVGIG (reference sequence). Trimming cost V 3 bases and J 8 bases, with 16 bases left between them. CDR3 length equals 13 residues. The CDR3 DNA follows: TGTGCCTGGAGCCCCGGGGGGCCGAGAGGCTACACCTTC. This translates into CAWSPGGPRGYTF.

The V call is TRBV6-1, the J call TRBJ1-3, with 7 nucleotides matching TRBD1. The germline CDR1 and CDR2 sequences are MNHNS and SASEGT. This CDR3 spans 14 amino acids. Losses at the gene ends were 7 bases for V and 9 bases for J; bases not matched to a gene: 12. DNA for the CDR3: TGTGCCAGCATCACCGGACAGGTCAGAGGCACCATATATTTT. Residues: CASITGQVRGTIYF.

The V and J genes are TRBV18 and TRBJ2-7; TRBD1 matches at 10 bases. The CDR3 is 15 amino acids. The ends lost 3 bases at V and 3 bases at J; junction bases unmatched: 5. The germline V gene encodes CDR1 KGHSH and CDR2 LQKENI. The CDR3 nucleotides read TGTGCCAGCTCACCGAGGACAGGGGGGAGCTACGAGCAGTACTTC. The encoded protein is CASSPRTGGSYEQYF. The complete variable domain, with remaining parts taken from reference TRBV18 and TRBJ2-7, reads NAGVMQNPRHLVRRRGQEARLRCSPMKGHSHVYWYRQLPEEGLKFMVYLQKENIIDESGMPKERFSAEFPKEGPSILRIQQVVRGDSAAYFCASSPRTGGSYEQYFGPGTRLTVT.

This clone has a handful of counts. The chain recombines TRBV2 with TRBJ2-1; 9 bases are a match to TRBD2. CDR1 is SNHLY and CDR2 is FYNNEI in the germline V gene. V was clipped by 2 bases and J by 0 bases; unmatched bases: 11. The length of the CDR3 is 19 residues. This CDR3 reads CASSEPAGGLKSSYNEQFF. CDR3 nucleotide sequence: TGTGCCAGCAGTGAACCAGCGGGGGGACTTAAGAGCTCCTACAATGAGCAGTTCTTC.

The chain combines TRBV7-9 with TRBJ2-1; no reliable D call. The germline gives CDR1 SEHNR, CDR2 FQNEAQ (reference sequence). V shed 8 bases and J shed 4 bases, with 15 bases lying between them. This CDR3 is 14 amino acids long. The chain's CDR3 is CASPVGPGYNEQFF. The CDR3 bases are TGTGCCAGCCCGGTCGGCCCAGGTTACAATGAGCAGTTCTTC.

V usage is TRBV29-1 and J usage is TRBJ2-7; maybe TRBD2 (5 bases). Between the trimmed V and J ends, which lost 3 bases and 1 base, there was a span of 7 bases. This CDR3 spans 12 amino acids. Germline CDR1 reads SQVTM; CDR2 reads ANQGSEA. DNA of the CDR3: TGCAGCGTTGAGGGGAGATCCTACGAGCAGTACTTC. This gives the protein CSVEGRSYEQYF.

The V gene is TRBV30, the J gene TRBJ1-5; 9 bases agree with TRBD1. V shed 4 bases and J 2 bases; nucleotides not matched to a gene: 3. The germline CDR1 and CDR2 sequences are GTSNPN and SVGIG (reference sequence). The CDR3 consists of 14 residues. DNA of the CDR3: TGTGCCTGGACGAGACAGGGGGGCAATCAGCCCCAGCATTTT. Its translation: CAWTRQGGNQPQHF. Full variable domain (remainder filled in from reference TRBV30 and TRBJ1-5): SQTIHQWPATLVQPVGSPLSLECTVEGTSNPNLYWYRQAAGRGLQLLFYSVGIGQISSEVPQNLSASRPQDRQFILSSKKLLLSDSGFYLCAWTRQGGNQPQHFGDGTRLSIL.

V is TRBV7-9 and J is TRBJ2-1, with D maybe TRBD1 (5 bases). V shed 2 bases and J shed 6 bases, with 11 bases lying between them. Germline V gene lookup returns CDR1 SEHNR and CDR2 FQNEAQ (reference sequence). The CDR3 totals 14 residues. The chain's CDR3 is CASSLRGATNEQFF. The CDR3 bases are TGTGCCAGCAGCTTACGTGGGGCGACCAATGAGCAGTTCTTC.